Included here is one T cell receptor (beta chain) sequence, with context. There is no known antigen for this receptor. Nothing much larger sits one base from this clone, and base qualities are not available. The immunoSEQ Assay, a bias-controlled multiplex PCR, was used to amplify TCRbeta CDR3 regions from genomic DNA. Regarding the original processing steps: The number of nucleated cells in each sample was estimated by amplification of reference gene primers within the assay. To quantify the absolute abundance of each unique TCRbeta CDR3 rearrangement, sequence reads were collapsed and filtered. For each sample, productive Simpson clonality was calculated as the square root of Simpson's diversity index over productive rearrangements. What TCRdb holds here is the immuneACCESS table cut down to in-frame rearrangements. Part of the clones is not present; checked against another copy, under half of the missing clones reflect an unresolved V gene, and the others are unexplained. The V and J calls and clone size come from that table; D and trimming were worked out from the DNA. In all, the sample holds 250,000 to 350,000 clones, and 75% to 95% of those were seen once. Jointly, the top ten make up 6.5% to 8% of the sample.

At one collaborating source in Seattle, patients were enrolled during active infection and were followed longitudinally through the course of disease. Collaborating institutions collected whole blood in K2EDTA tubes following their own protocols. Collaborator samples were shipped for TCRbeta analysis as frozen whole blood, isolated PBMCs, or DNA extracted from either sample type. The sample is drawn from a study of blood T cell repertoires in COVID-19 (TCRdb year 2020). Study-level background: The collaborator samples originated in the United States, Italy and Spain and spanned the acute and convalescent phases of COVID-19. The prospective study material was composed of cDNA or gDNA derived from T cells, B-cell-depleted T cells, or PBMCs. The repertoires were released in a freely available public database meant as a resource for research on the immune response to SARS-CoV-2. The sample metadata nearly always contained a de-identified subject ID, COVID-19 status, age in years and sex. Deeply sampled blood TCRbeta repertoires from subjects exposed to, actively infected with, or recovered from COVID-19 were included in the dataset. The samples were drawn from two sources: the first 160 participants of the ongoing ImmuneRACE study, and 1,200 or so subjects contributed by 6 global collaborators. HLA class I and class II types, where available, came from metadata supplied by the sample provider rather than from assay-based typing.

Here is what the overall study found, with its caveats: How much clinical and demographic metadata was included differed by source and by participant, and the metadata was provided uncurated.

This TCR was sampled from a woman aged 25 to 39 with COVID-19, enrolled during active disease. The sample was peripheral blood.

Read as DNA, the sequence is TGTGCCAGCAGCTTGGCAGGCGCCGACCTTGGCGGGGAGACCCAGTACTTC. Its protein reads: CASSLAGADLGGETQYF. The receptor chain draws on TRBV5-5 and TRBJ2-5, and possibly TRBD2, on 5 matching bases. The cysteine opens and the phenylalanine closes a CDR3 of 17 amino acids. Here the CDR3 DNA is all that survives: 51 bases in frame from base 1. Deletion took 0 bases off V and 5 bases off J, with a span of 20 bases between the germline ends. CDR1 and CDR2, looked up from the germline V gene (reference sequence), are SGHKS and YYEKEE.